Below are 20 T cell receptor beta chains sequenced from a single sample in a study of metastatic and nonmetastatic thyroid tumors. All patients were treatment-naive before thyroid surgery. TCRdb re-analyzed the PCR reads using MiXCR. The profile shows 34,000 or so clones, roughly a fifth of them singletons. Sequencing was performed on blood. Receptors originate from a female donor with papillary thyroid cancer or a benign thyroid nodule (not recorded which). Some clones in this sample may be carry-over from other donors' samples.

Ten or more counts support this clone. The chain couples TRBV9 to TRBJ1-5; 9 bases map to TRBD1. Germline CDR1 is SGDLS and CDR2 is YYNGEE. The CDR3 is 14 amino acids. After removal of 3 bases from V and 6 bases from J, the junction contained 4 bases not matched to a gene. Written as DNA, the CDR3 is TGTGCCAGCAGCGGAGGGACAGGGACTCAGCCCCAGCATTTT. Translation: CASSGGTGTQPQHF.

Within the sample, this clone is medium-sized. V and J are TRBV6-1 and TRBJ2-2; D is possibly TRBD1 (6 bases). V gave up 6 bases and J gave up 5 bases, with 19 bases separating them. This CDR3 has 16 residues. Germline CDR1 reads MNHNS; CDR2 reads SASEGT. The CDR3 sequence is CASRPSPTGRTGELFF. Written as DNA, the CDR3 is TGTGCCAGCAGGCCCAGCCCCACAGGGCGTACCGGGGAGCTGTTTTTT.

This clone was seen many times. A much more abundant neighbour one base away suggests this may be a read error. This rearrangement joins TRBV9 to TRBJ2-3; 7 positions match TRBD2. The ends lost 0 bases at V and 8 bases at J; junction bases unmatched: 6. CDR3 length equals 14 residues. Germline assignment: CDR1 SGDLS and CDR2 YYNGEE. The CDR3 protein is CASSVEAGVGTQYF. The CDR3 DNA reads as TGTGCCAGCAGCGTAGAGGCGGGGGTAGGTACGCAGTATTTT.

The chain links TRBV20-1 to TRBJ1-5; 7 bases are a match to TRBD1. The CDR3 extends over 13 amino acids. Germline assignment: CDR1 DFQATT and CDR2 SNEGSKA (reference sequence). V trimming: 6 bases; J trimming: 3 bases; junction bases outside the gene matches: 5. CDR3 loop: CSARGQFNQPQHF. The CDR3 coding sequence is TGCAGTGCGAGGGGACAGTTCAATCAGCCCCAGCATTTT.

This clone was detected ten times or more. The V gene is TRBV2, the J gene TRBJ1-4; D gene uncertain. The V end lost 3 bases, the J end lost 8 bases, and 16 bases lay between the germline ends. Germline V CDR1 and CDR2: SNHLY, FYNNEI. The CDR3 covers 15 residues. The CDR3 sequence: CASSEGMGRGEKLFF. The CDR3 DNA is TGTGCCAGCAGTGAGGGGATGGGGAGAGGAGAAAAACTGTTTTTT.

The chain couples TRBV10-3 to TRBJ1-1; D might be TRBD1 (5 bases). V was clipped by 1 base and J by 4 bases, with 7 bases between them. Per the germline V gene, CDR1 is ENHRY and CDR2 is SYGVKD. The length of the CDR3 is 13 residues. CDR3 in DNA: TGTGCCATCAGTGAGTTGGGGGGCACTGAAGCTTTCTTT. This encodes CAISELGGTEAFF.

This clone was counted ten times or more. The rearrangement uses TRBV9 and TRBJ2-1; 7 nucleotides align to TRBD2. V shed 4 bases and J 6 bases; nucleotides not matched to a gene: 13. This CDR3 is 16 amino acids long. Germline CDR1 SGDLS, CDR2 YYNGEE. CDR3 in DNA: TGTGCCAGCAGCACAACGGGGGGTTACCAAGGCAATGAGCAGTTCTTC. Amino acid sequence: CASSTTGGYQGNEQFF. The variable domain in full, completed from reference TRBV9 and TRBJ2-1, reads DSGVTQTPKHLITATGQRVTLRCSPRSGDLSVYWYQQSLDQGLQFLIQYYNGEERAKGNILERFSAQQFPDLHSELNLSSLELGDSALYFCASSTTGGYQGNEQFFGPGTRLTVL.

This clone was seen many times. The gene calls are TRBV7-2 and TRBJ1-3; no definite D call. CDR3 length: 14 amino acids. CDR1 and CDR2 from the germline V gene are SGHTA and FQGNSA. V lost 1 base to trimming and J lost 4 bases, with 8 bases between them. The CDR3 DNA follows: TGTGCCAGCAGCTTAGTAGTGAGGGGAAACACCATATATTTT. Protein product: CASSLVVRGNTIYF.

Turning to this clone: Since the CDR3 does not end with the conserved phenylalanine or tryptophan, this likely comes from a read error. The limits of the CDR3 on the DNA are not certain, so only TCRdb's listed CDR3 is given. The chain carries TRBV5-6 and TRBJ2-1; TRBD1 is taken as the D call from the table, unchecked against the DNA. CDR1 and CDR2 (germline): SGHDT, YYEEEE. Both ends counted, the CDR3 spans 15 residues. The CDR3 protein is CASSLGTGPSFALGT.

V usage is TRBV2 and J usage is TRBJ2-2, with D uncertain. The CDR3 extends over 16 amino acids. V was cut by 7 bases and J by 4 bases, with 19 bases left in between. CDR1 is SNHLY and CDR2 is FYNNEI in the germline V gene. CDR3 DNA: TGTGCCAGCAATGGGCCCCGGGTCCTTGGCACCGGGGAGCTGTTTTTT. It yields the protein CASNGPRVLGTGELFF.

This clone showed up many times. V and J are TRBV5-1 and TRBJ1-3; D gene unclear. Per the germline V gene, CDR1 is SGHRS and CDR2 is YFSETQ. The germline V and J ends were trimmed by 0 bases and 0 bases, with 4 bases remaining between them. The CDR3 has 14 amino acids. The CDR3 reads CASSLELSGNTIYF. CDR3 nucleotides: TGCGCCAGCAGCTTGGAACTCTCTGGAAACACCATATATTTT.

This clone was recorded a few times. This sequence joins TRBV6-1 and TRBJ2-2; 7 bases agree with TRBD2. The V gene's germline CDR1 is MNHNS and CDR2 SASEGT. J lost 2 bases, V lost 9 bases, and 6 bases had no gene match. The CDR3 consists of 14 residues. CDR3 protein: CASTLATNTGELFF. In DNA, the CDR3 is TGTGCCAGTACACTAGCGACTAACACCGGGGAGCTGTTTTTT.

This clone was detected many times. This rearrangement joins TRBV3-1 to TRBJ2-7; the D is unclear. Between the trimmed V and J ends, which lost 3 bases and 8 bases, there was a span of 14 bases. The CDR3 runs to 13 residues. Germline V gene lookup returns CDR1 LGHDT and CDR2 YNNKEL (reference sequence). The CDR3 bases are TGTGCCAGCAGCCAGAAAGGCGCCGGGCAGCAGTACTTC. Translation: CASSQKGAGQQYF.

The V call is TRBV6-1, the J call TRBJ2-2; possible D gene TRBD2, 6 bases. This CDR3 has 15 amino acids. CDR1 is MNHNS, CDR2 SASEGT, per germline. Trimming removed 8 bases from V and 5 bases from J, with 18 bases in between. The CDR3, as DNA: TGTGCCAGCCGCCCAGGAGGGATGGAGACCGGGGAGCTGTTTTTT. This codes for CASRPGGMETGELFF.

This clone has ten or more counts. DNA of the CDR3: TGTGCCAGCAGTCGGACCGAGCGTCAGCCCCAGCATTTT. It yields the protein CASSRTERQPQHF. The V gene is TRBV6-1, the J gene TRBJ1-5; D is unresolved. Germline values: CDR1 MNHNS, CDR2 SASEGT. The CDR3 extends over 13 amino acids. Trimming took off 5 bases at V and 6 bases at J, with 11 bases between the two ends.

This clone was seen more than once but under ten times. This CDR3 reads CSARGDLNSPLHF. The CDR3 DNA reads as TGCAGTGCTAGAGGGGACCTAAATTCACCCCTCCACTTT. The rearrangement links TRBV20-1 to TRBJ1-6; D perhaps matches TRBD1 (5 bases). This CDR3 is built from 13 residues. Germline values: CDR1 DFQATT, CDR2 SNEGSKA (reference sequence). Trimming removed 1 base from V and 7 bases from J, with 8 bases in between.

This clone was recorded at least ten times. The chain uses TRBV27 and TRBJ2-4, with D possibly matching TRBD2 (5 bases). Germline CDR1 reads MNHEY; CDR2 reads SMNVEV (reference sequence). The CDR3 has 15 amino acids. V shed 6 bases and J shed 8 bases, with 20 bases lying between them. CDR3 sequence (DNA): TGTGCCAGCAGACCCGGACTCGCCAATAACGACATTCAGTACTTC. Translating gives CASRPGLANNDIQYF.

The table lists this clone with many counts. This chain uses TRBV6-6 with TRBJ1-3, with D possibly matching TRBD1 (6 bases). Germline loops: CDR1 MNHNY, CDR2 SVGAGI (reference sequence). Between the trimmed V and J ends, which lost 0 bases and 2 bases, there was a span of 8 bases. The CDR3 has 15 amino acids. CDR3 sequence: CASSYSNRAGNTIYF. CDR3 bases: TGTGCCAGCAGTTACTCGAACAGGGCTGGAAACACCATATATTTT.

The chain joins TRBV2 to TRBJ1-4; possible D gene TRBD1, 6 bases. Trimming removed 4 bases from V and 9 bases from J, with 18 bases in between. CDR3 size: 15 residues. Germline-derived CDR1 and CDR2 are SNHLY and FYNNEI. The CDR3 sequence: CASSGLGAVIQKLFF. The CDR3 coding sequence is TGTGCCAGCAGTGGGCTGGGGGCAGTAATTCAAAAACTGTTTTTT.

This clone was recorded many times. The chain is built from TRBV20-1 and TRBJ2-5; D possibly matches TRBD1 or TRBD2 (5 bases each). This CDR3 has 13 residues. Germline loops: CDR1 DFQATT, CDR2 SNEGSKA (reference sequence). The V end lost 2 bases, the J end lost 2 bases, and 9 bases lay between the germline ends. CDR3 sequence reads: CSARSGQQETQYF. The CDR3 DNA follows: TGCAGTGCTAGATCGGGGCAGCAAGAGACCCAGTACTTC.